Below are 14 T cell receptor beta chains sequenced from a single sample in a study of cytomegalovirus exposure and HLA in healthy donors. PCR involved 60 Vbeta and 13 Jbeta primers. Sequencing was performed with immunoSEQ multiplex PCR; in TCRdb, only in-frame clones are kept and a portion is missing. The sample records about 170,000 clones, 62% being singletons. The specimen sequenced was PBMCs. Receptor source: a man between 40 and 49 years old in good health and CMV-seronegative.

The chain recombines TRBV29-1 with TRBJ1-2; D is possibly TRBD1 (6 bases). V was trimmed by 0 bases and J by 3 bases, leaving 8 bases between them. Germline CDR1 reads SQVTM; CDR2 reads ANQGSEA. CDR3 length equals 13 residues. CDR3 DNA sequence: TGCAGCGTTGAAGAACGACAGGACTATGGCTACACCTTC. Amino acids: CSVEERQDYGYTF.

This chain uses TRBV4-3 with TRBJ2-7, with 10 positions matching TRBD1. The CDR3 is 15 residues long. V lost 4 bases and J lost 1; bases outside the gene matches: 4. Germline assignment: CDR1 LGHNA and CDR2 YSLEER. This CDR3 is CASSRRTGGSYEQYF. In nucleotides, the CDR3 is TGCGCCAGCAGCCGTCGGACAGGGGGGTCCTACGAGCAGTACTTC.

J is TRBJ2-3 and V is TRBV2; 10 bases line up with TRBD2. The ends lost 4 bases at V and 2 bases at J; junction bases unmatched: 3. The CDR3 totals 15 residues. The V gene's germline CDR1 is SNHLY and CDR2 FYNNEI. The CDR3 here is CASSVLAGDTDTQYF. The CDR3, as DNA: TGTGCCAGCAGTGTTCTAGCGGGGGACACAGATACGCAGTATTTT.

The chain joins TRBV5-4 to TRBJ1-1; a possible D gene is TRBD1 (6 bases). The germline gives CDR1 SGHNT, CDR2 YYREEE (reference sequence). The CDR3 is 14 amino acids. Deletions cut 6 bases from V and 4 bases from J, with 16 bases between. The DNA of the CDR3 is TGTGCCAGCATCGGGGAGGGGGGGGGCACTGAAGCTTTCTTT. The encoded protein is CASIGEGGGTEAFF.

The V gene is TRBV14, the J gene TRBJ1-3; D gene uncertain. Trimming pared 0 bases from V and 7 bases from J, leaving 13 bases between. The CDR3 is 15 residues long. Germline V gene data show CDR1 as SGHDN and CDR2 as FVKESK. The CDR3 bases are TGTGCCAGCAGCCAAGAGCGAGGGAGCGTGAACACCATATATTTT. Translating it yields CASSQERGSVNTIYF. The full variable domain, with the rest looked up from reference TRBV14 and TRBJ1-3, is EAGVTQFPSHSVIEKGQTVTLRCDPISGHDNLYWYRRVMGKEIKFLLHFVKESKQDESGMPNNRFLAERTGGTYSTLKVQPAELEDSGVYFCASSQERGSVNTIYFGEGSWLTVV.

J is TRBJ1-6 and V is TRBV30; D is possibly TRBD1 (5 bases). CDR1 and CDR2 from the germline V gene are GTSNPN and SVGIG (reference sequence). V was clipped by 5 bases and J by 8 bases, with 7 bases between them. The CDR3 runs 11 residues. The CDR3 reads CAWARDSPLHF. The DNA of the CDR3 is TGTGCCTGGGCCAGGGATTCACCCCTCCACTTT. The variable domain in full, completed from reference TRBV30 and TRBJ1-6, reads SQTIHQWPATLVQPVGSPLSLECTVEGTSNPNLYWYRQAAGRGLQLLFYSVGIGQISSEVPQNLSASRPQDRQFILSSKKLLLSDSGFYLCAWARDSPLHFGNGTRLTVT.

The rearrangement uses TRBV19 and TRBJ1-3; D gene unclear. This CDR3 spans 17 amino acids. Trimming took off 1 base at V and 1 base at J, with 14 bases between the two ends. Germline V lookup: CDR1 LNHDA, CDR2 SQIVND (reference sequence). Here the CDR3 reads CASSIGPYRGSGNTIYF. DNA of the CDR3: TGTGCCAGTAGTATAGGCCCTTACCGGGGTTCTGGAAACACCATATATTTT.

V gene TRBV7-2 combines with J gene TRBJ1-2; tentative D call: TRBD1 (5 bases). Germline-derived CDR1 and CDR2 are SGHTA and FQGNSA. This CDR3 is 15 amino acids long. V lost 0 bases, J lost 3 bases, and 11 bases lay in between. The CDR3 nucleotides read TGTGCCAGCAGCTTAGCCCCGGGGGGTCACTATGGCTACACCTTC. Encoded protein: CASSLAPGGHYGYTF. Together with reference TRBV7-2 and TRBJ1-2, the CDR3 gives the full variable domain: GAGVSQSPSNKVTEKGKDVELRCDPISGHTALYWYRQSLGQGLEFLIYFQGNSAPDKSGLPSDRFSAERTGGSVSTLTIQRTQQEDSAVYLCASSLAPGGHYGYTFGSGTRLTVV.

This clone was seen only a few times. The CDR3 loop is CASADSHSNQPQHF. The CDR3 DNA is TGTGCCAGCGCGGACAGTCATAGCAATCAGCCCCAGCATTTT. The V call is TRBV6-6, the J call TRBJ1-5, with D possibly being TRBD1 (6 bases). The germline CDR1 and CDR2 sequences are MNHNY and SVGAGI (reference sequence). This CDR3 contains 14 residues. Trimming stripped 8 bases from V and 0 bases from J, with 11 bases between.

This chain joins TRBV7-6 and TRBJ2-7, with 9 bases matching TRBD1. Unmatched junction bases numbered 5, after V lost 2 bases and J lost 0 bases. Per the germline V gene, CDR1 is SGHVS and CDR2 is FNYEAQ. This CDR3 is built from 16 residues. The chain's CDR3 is CASSLRTGESSYEQYF. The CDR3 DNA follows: TGTGCCAGCAGCTTAAGGACAGGGGAAAGCTCCTACGAGCAGTACTTC.

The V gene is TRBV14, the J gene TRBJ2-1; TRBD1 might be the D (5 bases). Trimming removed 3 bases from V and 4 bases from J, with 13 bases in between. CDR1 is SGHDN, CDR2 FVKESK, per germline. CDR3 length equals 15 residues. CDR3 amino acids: CASSQGRAEYNEQFF. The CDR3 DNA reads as TGTGCCAGCAGCCAGGGCAGGGCCGAATACAATGAGCAGTTCTTC.

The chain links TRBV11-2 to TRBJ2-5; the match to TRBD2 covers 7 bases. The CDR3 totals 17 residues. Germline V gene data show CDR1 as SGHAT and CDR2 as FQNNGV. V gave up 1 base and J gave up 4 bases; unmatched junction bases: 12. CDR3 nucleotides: TGTGCCAGCAGCTTAGGCCCGGGGGGTAGTGAGGGAGAGACCCAGTACTTC. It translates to CASSLGPGGSEGETQYF. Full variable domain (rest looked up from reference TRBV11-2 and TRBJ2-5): EAGVAQSPRYKIIEKRQSVAFWCNPISGHATLYWYQQILGQGPKLLIQFQNNGVVDDSQLPKDRFSAERLKGVDSTLKIQPAKLEDSAVYLCASSLGPGGSEGETQYFGPGTRLLVL.

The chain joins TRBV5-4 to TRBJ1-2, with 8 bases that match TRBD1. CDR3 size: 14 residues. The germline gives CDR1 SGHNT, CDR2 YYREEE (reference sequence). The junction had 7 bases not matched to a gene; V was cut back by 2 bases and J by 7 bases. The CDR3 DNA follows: TGTGCCAGCAGCTTTCAGGGGGCTCGGGGTGGCTACACCTTC. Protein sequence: CASSFQGARGGYTF.

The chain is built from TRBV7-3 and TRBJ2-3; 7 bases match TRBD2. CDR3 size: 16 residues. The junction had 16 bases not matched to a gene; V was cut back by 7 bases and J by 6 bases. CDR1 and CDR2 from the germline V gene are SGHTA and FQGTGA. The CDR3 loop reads CASTPFGEGPGDTQYF. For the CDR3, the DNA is TGTGCCAGCACCCCTTTTGGGGAGGGCCCTGGGGATACGCAGTATTTT.